This TCR beta chain was identified during a study of T cell repertoires in cytomegalovirus infection. On the study more broadly: It was the public TCR beta signatures that indicated both CMV infection and matching HLA type.

A single record per CDR3 protein comes from TCRdb applying MiXCR to the reads. The profile covers 210,000 or so distinct CDR3 sequences, with 5% to 8.5% appearing a single time and around 6.5% taken by the ten largest. This clonotype was picked up many times. This receptor was taken from a human donor in good health (CMV status not recorded). Some clones in this sample may be carry-over from other donors' samples. Sequenced input: PBMCs.

The CDR3 region is CASSLARDNQPQHF. The CDR3 nucleotides read TGTGCCAGCAGCTTAGCCAGAGACAATCAGCCCCAGCATTTT. This sequence joins TRBV7-2 and TRBJ1-5; D is ambiguous. Germline CDR1 is SGHTA and CDR2 is FQGNSA. Deletions cut 0 bases from V and 3 bases from J, with 6 bases between. The CDR3 covers 14 residues.